This T cell receptor beta chain was sequenced for a study of blood T cell repertoires in COVID-19. Some clones are missing from TCRdb's copy, which holds only in-frame ones; the method was immunoSEQ multiplex PCR. The sample holds a few hundred thousand clones; roughly 85% are singletons and the top ten take approximately 3.5%. CDR1 MNHEY and CDR2 SMNVEV come from the germline V gene (reference sequence). This CDR3 is built from 16 residues. With 8 bases removed from V and 3 bases from J, the gap between germline ends came to 22 bases. This clonotype was sampled from a woman aged 18-29 years with acute or convalescent COVID-19. The specimen sequenced was peripheral blood. The V call is TRBV27, the J call TRBJ1-1; D is perhaps TRBD1 (6 bases). CDR3 sequence: CASLRGGVMRDTEAFF. The CDR3 nucleotides read TGTGCCAGCCTAAGGGGGGGAGTGATGCGCGACACTGAAGCTTTCTTT.